These 6 T cell receptor beta chains came from one sample sequenced in a study of CD8 T cells in ankylosing spondylitis (dated by TCRdb to the late 2010s). These TCRs' antigens remain unknown. The library was generated by 5' RACE. The sample was run on an Illumina HiSeq 2500. In-frame beta chains were kept once TCRdb had trimmed the public reads at Q25 with fastp and called clones with MiXCR. Rows with one shared CDR3 protein collapse into an entry with the most common genes and DNA. This sample lists a few hundred thousand distinct CDR3 sequences; about 22% were detected once. Of the sample, roughly 16% falls within the top ten clones. General findings and caveats noted by the study authors: Blood from ankylosing spondylitis patients appeared to be characterized by a TCR beta motif composed of about eight highly homologous amino acid variants.

The specimen was blood, either unsorted or a sorted T cell fraction (not recorded which). These receptors all stem from a male donor with ankylosing spondylitis.

In this sample, this clonotype turned up a few times. The CDR3 here is CATQPRSSTYEQYF. The DNA of the CDR3 is TGTGCCACCCAGCCGCGGTCATCAACCTACGAGCAGTACTTC. The chain links TRBV6-1 to TRBJ2-7; no clear D gene. Germline V lookup: CDR1 MNHNS, CDR2 SASEGT. The CDR3 extends over 14 amino acids. Trimming stripped 10 bases from V and 2 bases from J, with 18 bases between.

This clonotype was seen a few times. The chain couples TRBV2 to TRBJ2-2, with a possible D match to TRBD1 (5 bases). V was clipped by 1 base and J by 1 base, with 7 bases between them. Per germline, CDR1 SNHLY and CDR2 FYNNEI. The CDR3 has 15 residues. CDR3 amino acids: CASSEGRVNTGELFF. The CDR3 DNA is TGTGCCAGCAGTGAAGGCAGGGTGAACACCGGGGAGCTGTTTTTT.

The rearrangement links TRBV4-2 to TRBJ2-3, with TRBD2 as a possible D gene (6 bases). There are 14 residues in the CDR3. From germline, CDR1 is LGHNA and CDR2 YNFKEQ. V dropped 1 base and J dropped 6 bases, with 11 bases sitting between them. The CDR3 bases are TGTGCCAGCAGCCAAGGATTAGCGGTTGATACGCAGTATTTT. Translating it yields CASSQGLAVDTQYF.

This clonotype turned up a few times. The chain carries TRBV6-6 and TRBJ2-1; a possible D gene is TRBD2 (5 bases). V was clipped by 8 bases and J by 0 bases, with 8 bases between them. Germline CDR1 is MNHNY and CDR2 is SVGAGI (reference sequence). The CDR3 covers 13 residues. CDR3 bases: TGTGCCAGCGGGGAGAGCTCCTACAATGAGCAGTTCTTC. It yields the protein CASGESSYNEQFF.

This clonotype was seen ten or more times. CDR3 DNA: TGCAGCGTAACAGGGACGCGCTATGGCTACACCTTC. Translated: CSVTGTRYGYTF. The chain uses TRBV29-1 and TRBJ1-2; a weak D match, TRBD1 (6 bases). Trimming took off 6 bases at V and 4 bases at J, with 12 bases between the two ends. This CDR3 contains 12 residues. The germline CDR1 and CDR2 sequences are SQVTM and ANQGSEA.

This chain uses TRBV6-2 or TRBV6-3 with TRBJ1-5, with D unclear. This CDR3 comprises 16 residues. V was cut by 0 bases and J by 1 base, with 10 bases left in between. Germline CDR1 and CDR2: MNHEY and SVGEGT. The CDR3 protein is CASSYSKAGSNQPQHF. The CDR3 DNA follows: TGTGCCAGCAGTTACTCGAAAGCGGGGAGCAATCAGCCCCAGCATTTT.